This T cell receptor (beta chain) was obtained from a study of blood T cell repertoires in COVID-19. Across the study: From the United States, Italy and Spain came samples of acute and convalescent COVID-19. PBMCs, B-cell-depleted T cells, or T cells were the source of the cDNA or gDNA that made up the material.

Generated by immunoSEQ multiplex PCR, the TCRdb table keeps only in-frame clones and is missing some. The profile shows tens of thousands of clones, roughly 82% of them singletons. The sample consisted of peripheral blood. The receptor was isolated from a man in his sixties with acute or convalescent COVID-19.

The CDR3 is CATSTRGSGANVLTF. CDR3 DNA: TGTGCCACCAGCACCAGGGGCTCTGGGGCCAACGTCCTGACTTTC. The chain recombines TRBV15 with TRBJ2-6; D possibly corresponds to TRBD1 (6 bases). In germline, CDR1 is LNHNV, CDR2 YYDKDF (reference sequence). With 4 bases removed from V and 0 bases from J, the gap between germline ends came to 7 bases. The CDR3 runs to 15 residues.